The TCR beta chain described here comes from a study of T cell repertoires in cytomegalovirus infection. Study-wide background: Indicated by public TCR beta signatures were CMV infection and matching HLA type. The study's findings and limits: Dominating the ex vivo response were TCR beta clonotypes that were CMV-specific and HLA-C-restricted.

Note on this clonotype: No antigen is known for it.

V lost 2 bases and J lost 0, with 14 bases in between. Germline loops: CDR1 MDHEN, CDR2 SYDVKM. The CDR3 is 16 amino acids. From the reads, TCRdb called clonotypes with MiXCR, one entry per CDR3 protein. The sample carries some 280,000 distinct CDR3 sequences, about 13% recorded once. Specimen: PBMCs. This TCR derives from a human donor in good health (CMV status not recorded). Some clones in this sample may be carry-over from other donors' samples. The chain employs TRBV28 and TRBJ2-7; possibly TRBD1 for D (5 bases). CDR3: CASSLGQGQGSYEQYF. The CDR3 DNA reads TGTGCCAGCAGTTTAGGGCAGGGCCAGGGCTCCTACGAGCAGTACTTC.